These 13 T cell receptor beta chains were sequenced from one sample in a study of T cells in Graves' hyperthyroidism and ophthalmopathy. RNA transcripts served as the template for amplifying TCR beta CDR3 regions. A set of HTBI primers served as the primers for a first-round RT-PCR of the TCR CDR3. TCRdb re-analysed the multiplex PCR reads in MiXCR, keeping a single row per CDR3 protein. Of about 510,000 distinct CDR3 sequences listed, around 15% are singletons. Sequencing input: blood. These receptors came from a woman in her forties with Graves' hyperthyroidism.

The V call is TRBV29-1, the J call TRBJ1-2; D remains ambiguous. Between the trimmed V and J ends, which lost 1 base and 3 bases, there was a span of 12 bases. This CDR3 is built from 14 residues. Looked up from germline, CDR1 is SQVTM and CDR2 is ANQGSEA. CDR3 in DNA: TGCAGCGTTGAAGCCTCCAGAAATTACTATGGCTACACCTTC. This sequence encodes CSVEASRNYYGYTF.

CDR3 DNA sequence: TGTGCCAGCAGCCAACTGAGCGGAGCGGGAGCGACAGATACGCAGTATTTT. The encoded protein is CASSQLSGAGATDTQYF. This sequence joins TRBV14 and TRBJ2-3; TRBD2 matches 8 bases. The CDR3 runs to 17 residues. Looked up from germline, CDR1 is SGHDN and CDR2 is FVKESK. V gave up 2 bases and J gave up 3 bases; unmatched junction bases: 10.

This chain connects TRBV12-3 or TRBV12-4 to TRBJ2-3; 12 nucleotides align to TRBD2. The CDR3 is 16 amino acids. Unmatched junction bases numbered 9, after V lost 6 bases and J lost 5 bases. The CDR3 DNA reads as TGTGCCAGCAGACCGTATCTAGCGGGAGGGTTAGATACGCAGTATTTT. Translation: CASRPYLAGGLDTQYF.

There are many counts of this clonotype. V and J are TRBV9 and TRBJ1-1, with unresolved D. Germline V gene data show CDR1 as SGDLS and CDR2 as YYNGEE. Trimming took 0 bases from V and 4 from J, leaving 7 bases between them. The CDR3 runs to 13 residues. CDR3 region: CASSVEQSTEAFF. The CDR3, as DNA: TGTGCCAGCAGCGTAGAACAGAGCACTGAAGCTTTCTTT.

The table lists this clonotype with many counts. The DNA for the CDR3 is TGTGCCAGCAGTTCCCAGACGGGTTACTACGAGCAGTACTTC. This encodes CASSSQTGYYEQYF. The chain recombines TRBV6-1 with TRBJ2-7; no clear D. The CDR3 spans 14 residues. Trimming took off 5 bases at V and 3 bases at J, with 14 bases between the two ends. Germline values: CDR1 MNHNS, CDR2 SASEGT.

The chain joins TRBV7-9 to TRBJ2-6, with D maybe TRBD1 (5 bases). CDR3 length: 18 amino acids. V was pared by 6 bases and J by 0 bases, with 18 bases between. Germline CDR1 reads SEHNR; CDR2 reads FQNEAQ (reference sequence). The CDR3 is CASSSATGSTSGANVLTF. The CDR3 nucleotides read TGTGCCAGCAGTTCCGCTACAGGATCTACCTCTGGGGCCAACGTCCTGACTTTC.

In its sample, this clonotype was seen many times. The rearrangement joins TRBV28 to TRBJ2-3; TRBD2 aligns across 11 bases. The CDR3 contains 17 residues. V gave up 8 bases and J gave up 0 bases; unmatched junction bases: 10. CDR1 is MDHEN and CDR2 is SYDVKM in the germline V gene. The CDR3 DNA is TGTGCCAGCCACGGGACTAGCGGTCTCCTTAGCACAGATACGCAGTATTTT. This codes for CASHGTSGLLSTDTQYF.

This clonotype occurred many times. V usage is TRBV24-1 and J usage is TRBJ2-2; TRBD2 is a possible D gene (6 bases). The CDR3 spans 13 residues. The ends were cut back, 6 bases at V and 5 bases at J, with 9 bases in the middle. Germline V CDR1 and CDR2: KGHDR, SFDVKD. The CDR3: CATSPGRTGELFF. The CDR3 DNA sequence: TGTGCCACCAGTCCGGGGAGGACCGGGGAGCTGTTTTTT.

This clonotype was seen at least ten times. This chain joins TRBV3-1 and TRBJ2-1; TRBD1 aligns across 7 bases. The CDR3 spans 15 residues. V lost 3 bases, J lost 6 bases, and 8 bases stayed unmatched. Germline V CDR1 and CDR2: LGHDT, YNNKEL (reference sequence). CDR3: CASSQGQPHINEQFF. The DNA for the CDR3 is TGTGCCAGCAGCCAGGGACAGCCACACATCAATGAGCAGTTCTTC.

This chain links TRBV27 with TRBJ1-3; no reliable D call. From germline, CDR1 is MNHEY and CDR2 SMNVEV (reference sequence). V was cut by 6 bases and J by 0 bases, with 15 bases left in between. The CDR3 contains 16 residues. The CDR3 here is CASSQAGFLSGNTIYF. In nucleotides, the CDR3 is TGTGCCAGCAGCCAGGCGGGTTTCCTCTCTGGAAACACCATATATTTT.

This clonotype was seen a few times. The genes are TRBV3-1 and TRBJ2-1, with TRBD2 matching 10 bases. Germline trimming cut 0 bases from V and 5 bases from J; bases unmatched to any gene: 13. CDR3 length: 19 amino acids. Germline CDR1 and CDR2: LGHDT and YNNKEL (reference sequence). The CDR3 region is CASSQDRPLAGDKNNEQFF. The CDR3 DNA follows: TGTGCCAGCAGCCAAGATCGTCCGCTAGCGGGAGATAAGAACAATGAGCAGTTCTTC.

This clonotype has a count of ten or more. For the CDR3, the DNA is TGTGCCAGCAGTAGTGTTAGGGGGGGTCTCCTAGCGGGAGCAGGGGAGACCCAGTACTTC. Protein product: CASSSVRGGLLAGAGETQYF. This chain joins TRBV28 and TRBJ2-5; 10 bases line up with TRBD2. The CDR3 is 20 residues long. Germline V gene data show CDR1 as MDHEN and CDR2 as SYDVKM. V was pared by 5 bases and J by 5 bases, with 23 bases of the junction left unmatched.

This clonotype was observed at least ten times. This chain connects TRBV3-1 to TRBJ2-1; 9 positions agree with TRBD2. The trim removed 0 bases at V and 12 bases at J, leaving 6 bases unmatched. The CDR3 has 14 amino acids. Looked up from germline, CDR1 is LGHDT and CDR2 is YNNKEL (reference sequence). CDR3 nucleotide sequence: TGTGCCAGCAGCCAAGAAGCGGGGGGCGCTGGGCAGTTCTTC. Translating it yields CASSQEAGGAGQFF.